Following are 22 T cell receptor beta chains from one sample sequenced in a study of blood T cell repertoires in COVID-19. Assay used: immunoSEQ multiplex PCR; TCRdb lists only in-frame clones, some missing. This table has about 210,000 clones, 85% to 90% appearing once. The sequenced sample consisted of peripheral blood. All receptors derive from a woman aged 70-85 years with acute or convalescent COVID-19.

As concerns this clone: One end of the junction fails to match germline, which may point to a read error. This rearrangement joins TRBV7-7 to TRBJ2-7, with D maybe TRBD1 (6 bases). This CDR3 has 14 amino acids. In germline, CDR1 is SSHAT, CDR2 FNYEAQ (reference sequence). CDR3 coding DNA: TGTGCTAGCAGTCCTCAGGGGACCTCCTACGAGCAGTACTTC. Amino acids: CASSPQGTSYEQYF.

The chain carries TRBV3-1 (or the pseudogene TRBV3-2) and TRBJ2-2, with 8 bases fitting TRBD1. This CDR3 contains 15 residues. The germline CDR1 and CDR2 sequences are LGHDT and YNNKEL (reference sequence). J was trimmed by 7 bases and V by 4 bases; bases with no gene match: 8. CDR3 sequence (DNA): TGTGCCAGCAGCCTTTCAGGGGGCGCAGACGGGGAGCTGTTTTTT. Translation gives CASSLSGGADGELFF.

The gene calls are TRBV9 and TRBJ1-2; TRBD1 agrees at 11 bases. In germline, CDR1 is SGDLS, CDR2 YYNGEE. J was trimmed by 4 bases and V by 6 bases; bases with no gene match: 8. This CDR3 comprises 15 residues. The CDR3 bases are TGTGCCAGCAACCCGGGACAGGGGGAGGGCTATGGCTACACCTTC. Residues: CASNPGQGEGYGYTF. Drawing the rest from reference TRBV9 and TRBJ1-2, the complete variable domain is DSGVTQTPKHLITATGQRVTLRCSPRSGDLSVYWYQQSLDQGLQFLIQYYNGEERAKGNILERFSAQQFPDLHSELNLSSLELGDSALYFCASNPGQGEGYGYTFGSGTRLTVV.

CDR3 loop: CASSPGQNYSPLHF. For the CDR3, the DNA is TGTGCCAGCAGCCCGGGACAGAATTATTCACCCCTCCACTTT. This chain connects TRBV5-4 to TRBJ1-6; TRBD1 matches at 7 bases. Unmatched junction bases numbered 6, after V lost 4 bases and J lost 8 bases. CDR3 length equals 14 residues. CDR1 is SGHNT and CDR2 is YYREEE in the germline V gene (reference sequence).

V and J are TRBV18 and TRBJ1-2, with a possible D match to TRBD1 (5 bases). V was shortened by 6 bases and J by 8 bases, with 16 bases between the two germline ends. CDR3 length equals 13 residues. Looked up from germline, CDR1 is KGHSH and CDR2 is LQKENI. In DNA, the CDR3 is TGTGCCAGCTCCCACGGGAGGGGCGGGGGCTACACCTTC. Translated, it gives CASSHGRGGGYTF.

The CDR3 bases are TGTGCCAGCGGCCAGGGACTTGGGGAGACCCAGTACTTC. Protein sequence: CASGQGLGETQYF. This sequence joins TRBV12-3 or TRBV12-4 and TRBJ2-5; D possibly corresponds to TRBD2 (6 bases). V lost 8 bases, J lost 5 bases, and 15 bases lay in between. The CDR3 contains 13 residues.

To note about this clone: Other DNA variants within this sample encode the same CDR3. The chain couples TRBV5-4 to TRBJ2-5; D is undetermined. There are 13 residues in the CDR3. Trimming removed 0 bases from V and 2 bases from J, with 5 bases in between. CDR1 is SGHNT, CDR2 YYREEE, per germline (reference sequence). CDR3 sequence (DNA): TGTGCCAGCAGCTTGGCTGTTCAAGAGACCCAGTACTTC. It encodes CASSLAVQETQYF.

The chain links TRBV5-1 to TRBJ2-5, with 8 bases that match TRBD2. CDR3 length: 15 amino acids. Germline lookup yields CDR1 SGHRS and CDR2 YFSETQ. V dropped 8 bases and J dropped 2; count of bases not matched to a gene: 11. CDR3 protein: CASRPSGGGQETQYF. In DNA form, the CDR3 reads TGCGCCAGTCGTCCGTCGGGAGGGGGGCAAGAGACCCAGTACTTC.

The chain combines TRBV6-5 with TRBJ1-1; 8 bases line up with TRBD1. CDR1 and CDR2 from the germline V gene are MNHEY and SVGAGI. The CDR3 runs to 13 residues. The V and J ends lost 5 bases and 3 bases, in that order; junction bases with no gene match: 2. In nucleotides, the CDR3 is TGTGCCAGCAGTAAGGACAGGGACACTGAAGCTTTCTTT. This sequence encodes CASSKDRDTEAFF.

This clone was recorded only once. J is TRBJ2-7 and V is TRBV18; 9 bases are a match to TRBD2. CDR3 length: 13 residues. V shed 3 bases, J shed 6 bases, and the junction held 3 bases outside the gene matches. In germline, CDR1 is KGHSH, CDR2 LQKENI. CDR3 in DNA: TGTGCCAGCTCACCGGGACTAGCTCCCGAGCAGTACTTC. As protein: CASSPGLAPEQYF.

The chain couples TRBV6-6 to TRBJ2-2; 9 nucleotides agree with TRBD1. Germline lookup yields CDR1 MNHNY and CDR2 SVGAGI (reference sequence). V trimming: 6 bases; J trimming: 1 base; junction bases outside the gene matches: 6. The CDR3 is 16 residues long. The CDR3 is CASRPPGQGNTGELFF. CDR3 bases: TGTGCCAGCAGACCGCCGGGACAGGGGAACACCGGGGAGCTGTTTTTT.

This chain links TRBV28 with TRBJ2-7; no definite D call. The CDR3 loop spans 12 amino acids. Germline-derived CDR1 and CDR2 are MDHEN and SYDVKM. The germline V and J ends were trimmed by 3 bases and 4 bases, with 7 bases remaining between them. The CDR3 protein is CASSLRSYEQYF. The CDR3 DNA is TGTGCCAGCAGTTTGCGGAGTTACGAGCAGTACTTC.

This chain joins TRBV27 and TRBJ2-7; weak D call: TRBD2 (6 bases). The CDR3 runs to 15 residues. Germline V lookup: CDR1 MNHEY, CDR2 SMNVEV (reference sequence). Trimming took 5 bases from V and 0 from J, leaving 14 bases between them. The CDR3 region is CASSPRAGLSYEQYF. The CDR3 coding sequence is TGTGCCAGCAGTCCGCGAGCGGGTCTCTCCTACGAGCAGTACTTC.

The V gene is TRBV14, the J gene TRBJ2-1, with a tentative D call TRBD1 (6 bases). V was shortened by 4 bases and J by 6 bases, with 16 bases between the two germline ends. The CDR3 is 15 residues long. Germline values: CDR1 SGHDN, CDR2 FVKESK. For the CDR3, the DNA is TGTGCCAGCAGCCCTCCCGGGACACGGATCAATGAGCAGTTCTTC. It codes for CASSPPGTRINEQFF. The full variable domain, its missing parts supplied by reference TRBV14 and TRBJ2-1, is EAGVTQFPSHSVIEKGQTVTLRCDPISGHDNLYWYRRVMGKEIKFLLHFVKESKQDESGMPNNRFLAERTGGTYSTLKVQPAELEDSGVYFCASSPPGTRINEQFFGPGTRLTVL.

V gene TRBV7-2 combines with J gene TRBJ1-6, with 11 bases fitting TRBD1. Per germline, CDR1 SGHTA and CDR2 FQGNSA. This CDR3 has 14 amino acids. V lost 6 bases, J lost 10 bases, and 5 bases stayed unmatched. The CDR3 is CASRPGTGGSPLHF. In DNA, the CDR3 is TGTGCCAGCAGGCCCGGGACAGGGGGGTCACCCCTCCACTTT. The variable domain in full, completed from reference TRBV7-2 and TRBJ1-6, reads GAGVSQSPSNKVTEKGKDVELRCDPISGHTALYWYRQSLGQGLEFLIYFQGNSAPDKSGLPSDRFSAERTGGSVSTLTIQRTQQEDSAVYLCASRPGTGGSPLHFGNGTRLTVT.

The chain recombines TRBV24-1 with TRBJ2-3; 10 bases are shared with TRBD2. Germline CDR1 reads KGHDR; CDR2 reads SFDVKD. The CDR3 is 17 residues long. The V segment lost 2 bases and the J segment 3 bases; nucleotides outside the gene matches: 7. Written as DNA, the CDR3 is TGTGCCACCAGTGATTCAGAACTAGCGGGATGGACAGATACGCAGTATTTT. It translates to CATSDSELAGWTDTQYF.

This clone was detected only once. The CDR3 reads CASSPTLGTIGGYTF. For the CDR3, the DNA is TGTGCCAGCAGTCCTACCCTCGGGACAATAGGAGGCTACACCTTC. V gene TRBV7-9 combines with J gene TRBJ1-2; possible D gene TRBD1, 6 bases. The CDR3 runs 15 residues. Germline V CDR1 and CDR2: SEHNR, FQNEAQ (reference sequence). V lost 6 bases to trimming and J lost 8 bases, with 22 bases between them.

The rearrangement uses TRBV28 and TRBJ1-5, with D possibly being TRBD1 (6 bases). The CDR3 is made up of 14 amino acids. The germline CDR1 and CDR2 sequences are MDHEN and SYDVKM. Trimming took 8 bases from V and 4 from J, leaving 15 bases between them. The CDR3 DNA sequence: TGTGCCAGCTTACAGGGCTTGGGAAATCAGCCCCAGCATTTT. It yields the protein CASLQGLGNQPQHF.

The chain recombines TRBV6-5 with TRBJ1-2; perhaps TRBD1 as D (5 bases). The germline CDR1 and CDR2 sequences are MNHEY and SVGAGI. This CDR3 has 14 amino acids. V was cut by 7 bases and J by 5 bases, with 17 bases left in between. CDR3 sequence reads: CASKQPGGSYGYTF. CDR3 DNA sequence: TGTGCCAGCAAACAACCCGGGGGGTCTTATGGCTACACCTTC.

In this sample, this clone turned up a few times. CDR3 DNA sequence: TGTGCTAGTGGTCCGAACGACAGGGGCAGCTCTGGAAACACCATATATTTT. It codes for CASGPNDRGSSGNTIYF. V is TRBV12-5 and J is TRBJ1-3; 8 bases align to TRBD1. The junction had 9 bases not matched to a gene; V was cut back by 5 bases and J by 0 bases. There are 17 residues in the CDR3. CDR1 is LGHNT and CDR2 is FRNRAP in the germline V gene.

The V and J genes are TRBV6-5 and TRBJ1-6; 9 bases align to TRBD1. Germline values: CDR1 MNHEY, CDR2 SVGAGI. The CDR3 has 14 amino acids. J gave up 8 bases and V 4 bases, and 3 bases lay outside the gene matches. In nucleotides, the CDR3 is TGTGCCAGCAGTTGGGACAGGGAATATTCACCCCTCCACTTT. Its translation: CASSWDREYSPLHF.

The CDR3 nucleotides read TGTGCTAGTGGTAATCGCTGGGGGGACGAGTCGGACATTCAGTACTTC. Its translation: CASGNRWGDESDIQYF. This chain uses TRBV12-5 with TRBJ2-4; weak D call: TRBD2 (6 bases). This CDR3 region has 16 residues. V gave up 5 bases and J gave up 8 bases, with 22 bases separating them. Per germline, CDR1 LGHNT and CDR2 FRNRAP.